This record looks at one T cell receptor beta chain sequence and its context. This specimen comes from a study of shared clonotypes between healthy human individuals. Cells designated naive CD8 were CD45RO-negative and were positively selected for CCR7, with terminally differentiated effector memory CD45RA+ cells excluded. Sequencing was at deep level. Clones were read by immunoSEQ multiplex PCR, and TCRdb kept only the in-frame ones, dropping some. The table includes some 2.1 million clones, about 95% detected once. Sequenced input: naive CD8+ T cells sorted from blood. This TCR came from a man between 18 and 35 years old in good health.

CDR3 in amino acids: CASSLDVAADTQYF. The CDR3 bases are TGTGCCAGCAGCTTAGATGTTGCGGCAGATACGCAGTATTTT. J is TRBJ2-3 and V is TRBV7-9; D ambiguous. CDR1 is SEHNR, CDR2 FQNEAQ, per germline (reference sequence). The V end was cut by 1 base, the J end by 4 bases, with 9 bases between. The CDR3 loop spans 14 amino acids.